The rows below give T cell receptor beta chains drawn from one sample of a study of blood T cell repertoires in COVID-19. Profiling relied on immunoSEQ multiplex PCR, and the TCRdb table lists in-frame clones only, not all of them. The table lists some 70,000 clones, around four fifths of them singletons. Sequencing was done on a sample of peripheral blood. These receptors originate from a woman in her fifties or sixties with acute or convalescent COVID-19. Each CDR3 is given with its conserved first and last residue. The D gene is left open where the match is weak. Not all rows give a size; the values are once, few, many and, for expanded clones, a class.

d_call	v_call	j_call	clone_size	cdr3_aa	cdr3_nt
-	TRBV5-1	TRBJ1-1	-	CASSLNSMNTEAFF	TGCGCCAGCAGCTTGAACAGCATGAACACTGAAGCTTTCTTT
-	TRBV7-8	TRBJ1-4	-	CASSLVGGEKLFF	TGTGCCAGCAGCTTAGTCGGGGGGGAAAAACTGTTTTTT
-	TRBV7-9	TRBJ2-1	few	CASSPTVLDEQFF	TGTGCCAGCAGCCCGACAGTGTTGGATGAGCAGTTCTTC
-	TRBV7-9	TRBJ1-2	-	CASSLGGSRALYGYTF	TGTGCCAGCAGCTTAGGTGGCTCCAGGGCCCTCTATGGCTACACCTTC
TRBD1	TRBV2	TRBJ1-2	-	CASSAAGTGAGYTF	TGTGCCAGCAGTGCCGCAGGGACAGGGGCCGGCTACACCTTC
-	TRBV4-1	TRBJ1-1	few	CASSHSYEAFF	TGCGCCAGCAGCCACAGTTATGAAGCTTTCTTT
-	TRBV4-3	TRBJ2-1	few	CASSQDGSRYNEQFF	TGCGCCAGCAGCCAAGATGGCTCCAGATACAATGAGCAGTTCTTC
-	TRBV28	TRBJ1-5	-	CASSKSGRGGNQPQHF	TGTGCCAGCTCTAAGTCTGGCAGGGGTGGGAACCAGCCCCAGCATTTT
-	TRBV3-1/TRBV3-2	TRBJ2-5	few	CASSQGDFQETQYF	TGTGCCAGCAGCCAAGGGGACTTCCAAGAGACCCAGTACTTC
-	TRBV12-3/TRBV12-4	TRBJ1-2	-	CASSYRDGYTF	TGTGCCAGCAGTTACAGGGATGGCTACACCTTC
-	TRBV30	TRBJ1-1	-	CAWSVEGDTEAFF	TGTGCCTGGAGTGTAGAGGGGGACACTGAAGCTTTCTTT
-	TRBV10-3	TRBJ2-3	-	CAISESILAGTDTQYF	TGTGCCATCAGTGAGTCGATACTAGCTGGCACAGATACGCAGTATTTT
-	TRBV3-1/TRBV3-2	TRBJ1-1	once	CASKFAGDTEAFF	TGTGCCAGCAAATTCGCAGGGGACACTGAAGCTTTCTTT
TRBD1	TRBV5-6	TRBJ1-6	-	CASSPDRGSTNSPLHF	TGTGCCAGCAGCCCGGACAGGGGAAGTACAAATTCACCCCTCCACTTT
TRBD1	TRBV7-3	TRBJ2-2	-	CASSLGQGPSSGELFF	TGTGCCAGCAGCTTGGGACAGGGGCCGTCGAGCGGGGAGCTGTTTTTT
TRBD1	TRBV7-9	TRBJ1-6	-	CASSSGQGDSPLHF	TGTGCCAGCAGCTCGGGACAGGGGGATTCACCCCTCCACTTT
-	TRBV18	TRBJ1-5	-	CASSQNRDNQPQHF	TGTGCCAGCTCACAAAACAGGGACAATCAGCCCCAGCATTTT
TRBD1	TRBV13	TRBJ1-3	-	CASGQGLGNTIYF	TGTGCCAGCGGACAGGGGCTTGGAAACACCATATATTTT
-	TRBV6-5	TRBJ1-1	-	CASSYGSGGTEAFF	TGTGCCAGCAGTTACGGTTCCGGTGGCACTGAAGCTTTCTTT
-	TRBV7-2	TRBJ2-7	-	CASSFNAGNSYEQYF	TGTGCCAGCAGTTTTAATGCGGGAAACTCCTACGAGCAGTACTTC
-	TRBV7-2	TRBJ1-1	once	CASSLRQATEAFF	TGTGCCAGCAGCTTACGACAGGCCACTGAAGCTTTCTTT
-	TRBV30	TRBJ2-3	-	CAWSKRGLTFSSNAFTTDTQYF	TGTGCCTGGAGTAAGAGAGGTCTAACCTTCTCTAGTAACGCATTCACCACAGATACGCAGTATTTT
TRBD1	TRBV5-1	TRBJ1-2	-	CASSVTGTGANGYTF	TGCGCCAGCAGCGTCACCGGGACAGGGGCAAATGGCTACACCTTC
TRBD2	TRBV28	TRBJ2-5	-	CASSWGLLQETQYF	TGTGCCAGCAGTTGGGGACTACTACAAGAGACCCAGTACTTC
TRBD1	TRBV27	TRBJ2-7	-	CASSSYLGQGSYEQYF	TGTGCCAGCAGTTCCTACCTCGGACAGGGAAGCTACGAGCAGTACTTC
TRBD1	TRBV28	TRBJ1-2	few	CASSKIPGQGNYGYTF	TGTGCCAGCAGCAAAATCCCGGGACAGGGAAACTATGGCTACACCTTC
TRBD1	TRBV4-2	TRBJ2-2	-	CASSRGQEGTGELFF	TGTGCCAGCAGCCGGGGACAGGAAGGCACCGGGGAGCTGTTTTTT
-	TRBV4-1	TRBJ2-7	-	CASSREEVGRGASQTYEQYF	TGCGCCAGCAGCCGAGAAGAGGTGGGACGGGGGGCATCCCAGACCTACGAGCAGTACTTC
TRBD1	TRBV5-1	TRBJ2-1	once	CASSSTTGLAEQFF	TGCGCCAGCAGCTCTACGACAGGGTTGGCTGAGCAGTTCTTC
TRBD1	TRBV5-1	TRBJ1-5	once	CASSTGDYNQPQHF	TGCGCCAGCTCGACAGGGGATTACAATCAGCCCCAGCATTTT
TRBD2	TRBV9	TRBJ2-3	-	CASSAQTGTSVSDTQYF	TGTGCCAGCAGCGCCCAGACCGGGACTAGCGTGTCAGATACGCAGTATTTT
TRBD1	TRBV10-3	TRBJ1-4	-	CAISESRGQINEKLFF	TGTGCCATCAGTGAGTCGAGGGGACAGATTAATGAAAAACTGTTTTTT
TRBD1	TRBV7-2	TRBJ1-5	-	CASSPGTGGRQPQHF	TGTGCCAGCAGCCCCGGGACAGGGGGACGACAGCCCCAGCATTTT
-	TRBV29-1	TRBJ2-3	-	CSVDLGALHTQYF	TGCAGCGTTGACTTGGGAGCCCTACATACGCAGTATTTT
TRBD1	TRBV5-1	TRBJ1-2	-	CASSSRQGGHYGYTF	TGCGCCAGCAGTTCCCGACAGGGGGGACACTATGGCTACACCTTC
TRBD1	TRBV28	TRBJ1-4	-	CASVTGTVGEKLFF	TGTGCCAGCGTTACCGGGACAGTAGGGGAAAAACTGTTTTTT
TRBD1	TRBV2	TRBJ1-1	-	CASSIDRGGSEAFF	TGTGCCAGCAGCATCGACAGGGGCGGGAGTGAAGCTTTCTTT
-	TRBV5-1	TRBJ1-1	-	CASSPFSTNEAFF	TGCGCCAGCAGCCCATTCAGTACGAATGAAGCTTTCTTT
-	TRBV7-9	TRBJ1-2	-	CASSLNNRVGYYGYTF	TGTGCCAGCAGCTTAAACAACAGGGTAGGGTACTATGGCTACACCTTC
TRBD1	TRBV6-6	TRBJ1-5	-	CASSIGTDNQPQHF	TGTGCCAGCAGCATCGGGACAGACAATCAGCCCCAGCATTTT
-	TRBV6-5	TRBJ2-7	-	CASSLILEQYF	TGTGCCAGCAGCCTTATCCTTGAGCAGTACTTC
-	TRBV5-8	TRBJ2-1	-	CASTLAGPRGAEQFF	TGTGCCAGCACTTTGGCGGGGCCTCGGGGTGCCGAGCAGTTCTTC
-	TRBV30	TRBJ2-2	-	CAWNVWGGTGELFF	TGTGCCTGGAACGTGTGGGGAGGCACCGGGGAGCTGTTTTTT
TRBD2	TRBV6-5	TRBJ2-1	-	CASSYYGGGYNEQFF	TGTGCCAGCAGTTACTACGGGGGGGGTTACAATGAGCAGTTCTTC
-	TRBV2	TRBJ2-7	few	CASSDWQVSYEQYF	TGTGCCAGCAGTGATTGGCAGGTATCCTACGAGCAGTACTTC
-	TRBV2	TRBJ1-6	-	CASIGQLLVNSPLHF	TGTGCCAGCATCGGACAGCTTTTGGTCAATTCACCCCTCCACTTT
TRBD1	TRBV11-2	TRBJ1-4	-	CASSLGTGAEKLFF	TGTGCCAGCAGCCTCGGGACAGGGGCTGAAAAACTGTTTTTT
TRBD1	TRBV5-4	TRBJ2-7	-	CASSFRDRESEQYF	TGTGCCAGCAGCTTCCGTGACAGGGAGTCCGAGCAGTACTTC
-	TRBV30	TRBJ1-2	few	CAWSGGGNGYTF	TGTGCCTGGAGCGGCGGCGGAAATGGCTACACCTTC
-	TRBV25-1	TRBJ1-5	-	CASSPGHVSNQPQHF	TGTGCCAGCAGCCCCGGACACGTTAGCAATCAGCCCCAGCATTTT
-	TRBV19	TRBJ1-4	few	CASSSLDARQHNEKLFF	TGTGCCAGTAGTTCGCTCGACGCGAGACAGCATAATGAAAAACTGTTTTTT
-	TRBV6-1	TRBJ1-3	-	CASSEGPISGNTIYF	TGTGCCAGCAGTGAGGGCCCAATCTCTGGAAACACCATATATTTT
TRBD2	TRBV19	TRBJ2-7	-	CASSLRGSYEQYF	TGTGCCAGTAGTTTGCGGGGGTCCTACGAGCAGTACTTC
-	TRBV10-2	TRBJ1-1	-	CASSRELNTEAFF	TGCGCCAGCAGTCGCGAGCTTAACACTGAAGCTTTCTTT
TRBD2	TRBV27	TRBJ2-5	-	CASSSGHGLAGGETQYF	TGTGCCAGCAGTTCCGGGCACGGACTAGCGGGAGGAGAGACCCAGTACTTC
-	TRBV10-1	TRBJ1-6	-	CASRETENSPLHF	TGCGCCAGCAGGGAGACAGAAAACTCACCCCTCCACTTT
-	TRBV28	TRBJ2-7	-	CASSPLTAGLSYEQYF	TGTGCCAGCAGCCCCCTTACCGCGGGACTCTCCTACGAGCAGTACTTC
TRBD1	TRBV5-4	TRBJ1-2	-	CASSSGPQGEGYGYTF	TGTGCCAGCAGTTCTGGCCCACAGGGGGAAGGATATGGCTACACCTTC
-	TRBV2	TRBJ2-1	-	CASSGTPTGPDEQFF	TGTGCCAGCAGCGGAACCCCGACAGGCCCCGATGAGCAGTTCTTC
-	TRBV7-8	TRBJ2-2	-	CAAGRERGELFF	TGTGCCGCCGGAAGGGAGAGGGGGGAGCTGTTTTTT